This TCR beta chain was profiled in a study of shared clonotypes between healthy human individuals. Everyone who donated was a Caucasian adult who lived in Nashville, Tennessee. Deep-level running was used for the assay. The method was immunoSEQ multiplex PCR; TCRdb's version includes in-frame clones alone and lacks a portion of them. Among 2 million to 2.5 million clones listed, roughly 90% were seen once. The sequence was collected from a man aged 18 to 30 in good health. Some clones in this sample may be carry-over from other donors' samples. Sequenced sample: naive CD4+ T cells from PBMCs. Described subset: CD45RA+ positively selected.

CDR3 sequence: CASSPGGRESEQFF. The CDR3 coding sequence is TGTGCCAGCAGCCCGGGGGGGCGGGAGAGTGAGCAGTTCTTC. The gene calls are TRBV11-2 and TRBJ2-1; TRBD2 aligns across 8 bases. The J segment lost 9 bases and the V segment lost 5 bases, leaving 9 bases of the junction unmatched. This CDR3 is 14 amino acids long. The germline V gene has CDR1 SGHAT and CDR2 FQNNGV. Together with reference TRBV11-2 and TRBJ2-1, the CDR3 gives the full variable domain: EAGVAQSPRYKIIEKRQSVAFWCNPISGHATLYWYQQILGQGPKLLIQFQNNGVVDDSQLPKDRFSAERLKGVDSTLKIQPAKLEDSAVYLCASSPGGRESEQFFGPGTRLTVL.